This T cell receptor (beta chain) was captured by sequencing in a study of response to subunit inactivated influenza vaccine. Points from the study as a whole: The authors suggested that every seasonal influenza vaccination recruits few new T cells.

TCRdb re-called the RT-PCR reads with MiXCR, one entry per CDR3 protein. In the table there are over 400,000 distinct CDR3 sequences, 13% of which are singletons. This clonotype appeared many times. Antigen unknown. This clonotype was obtained from a man aged 50-59 years who received an inactivated influenza vaccine. Sequencing was performed on PBMCs from blood, taken 45 days after vaccination.

In DNA form, the CDR3 reads TGCGCCAGCAGCCAAGCCAGCAGGGCACCCTACGAGCAGTACTTC. It is translated as CASSQASRAPYEQYF. The chain combines TRBV4-3 with TRBJ2-7; possibly TRBD1 for D (5 bases). The CDR3 is 15 residues long. Germline V gives CDR1 LGHNA, CDR2 YSLEER. V lost 1 base to trimming and J lost 2 bases, with 12 bases between them.